This T cell receptor (beta chain) appears in the sequencing data of a study of OX40 agonist ivuxolimab in advanced cancers. Trimming removed 4 bases from V and 0 bases from J, with 16 bases in between. CDR3 size: 16 residues. In germline, CDR1 is MGHRA, CDR2 YSYEKL. This table comes from immunoSEQ multiplex PCR, and its TCRdb copy is limited to in-frame clones, with some not included. The data show about 88,000 clones, approximately 87% seen once. Exclusion applied to patients with autoimmune disease history or systemic immunosuppression. V is TRBV4-1 and J is TRBJ2-7, with D maybe TRBD2 (6 bases). This material consisted of CD4+ or CD8+ T cells sorted from blood, taken in a trial of the OX40 agonist ivuxolimab. The sequence derives from an adult with an advanced solid tumor such as melanoma, head and neck, liver or kidney cancer. The CDR3 DNA sequence: TGCGCCAGCAGCCTTCAATCCGGAGGGAGCTCCTACGAGCAGTACTTC. Translating gives CASSLQSGGSSYEQYF.